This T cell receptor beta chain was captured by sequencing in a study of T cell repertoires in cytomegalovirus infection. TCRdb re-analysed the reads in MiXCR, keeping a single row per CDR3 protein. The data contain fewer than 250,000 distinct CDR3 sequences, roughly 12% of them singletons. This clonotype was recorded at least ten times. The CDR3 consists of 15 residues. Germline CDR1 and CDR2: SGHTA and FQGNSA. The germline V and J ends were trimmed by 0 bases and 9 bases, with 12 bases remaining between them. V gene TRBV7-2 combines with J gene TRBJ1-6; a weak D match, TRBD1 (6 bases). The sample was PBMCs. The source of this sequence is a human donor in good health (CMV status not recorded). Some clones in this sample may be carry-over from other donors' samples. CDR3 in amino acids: CASSLASRGISPLHF. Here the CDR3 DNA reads TGTGCCAGCAGCTTAGCATCAAGGGGGATTTCACCCCTCCACTTT.